The T cell receptor beta chain described here comes from a study of blood T cell repertoires in COVID-19. Across the study: COVID-19 samples, acute and convalescent, were from the United States, Italy and Spain. In each case, the material was cDNA or gDNA derived from T cells, B-cell-depleted T cells, or PBMCs.

Authors' data handling: Amplifying reference gene primers gave estimates of nucleated cell counts. Repertoires were generated with immunoSEQ multiplex PCR, while TCRdb's copy carries only in-frame clones and drops some. V and J calls plus clone size are reproduced from that table; the DNA served to infer D and trimming. The sample holds under 150,000 clones, 65% to 85% seen once. V lost 8 bases to trimming and J lost 3 bases, with 15 bases between them. The V gene's germline CDR1 is SNHLY and CDR2 FYNNEI. CDR3 length: 14 residues. The sequence was collected from a man aged 55 to 70 with active or convalescent COVID-19. Sequenced sample: peripheral blood. V is TRBV2 and J is TRBJ2-3; the D gene is possibly TRBD2 (6 bases). The chain's CDR3 is CASQREVGTDTQYF. Here the CDR3 DNA reads TGTGCCAGCCAGAGGGAGGTAGGGACAGATACGCAGTATTTT. Together with reference TRBV2 and TRBJ2-3, the CDR3 gives the full variable domain: EPEVTQTPSHQVTQMGQEVILRCVPISNHLYFYWYRQILGQKVEFLVSFYNNEISEKSEIFDDQFSVERPDGSNFTLKIRSTKLEDSAMYFCASQREVGTDTQYFGPGTRLTVL.